This TCR beta chain was observed in a study of identical twins. A universal primer site came from template switching; cDNA carried unique molecular identifiers. TCRdb re-analysed the 5' RACE reads in MiXCR, keeping a single row per CDR3 protein. Of approximately 700,000 distinct CDR3 sequences listed, roughly 6.2% are singletons. Trimming pared 2 bases from V and 6 bases from J, leaving 9 bases between. The CDR3 is made up of 13 amino acids. CDR1 and CDR2 (germline): SGHTA, FQGNSA. Findings and limits, study-wide: The study found weaker excess twin sharing in beta out-of-frame sequences. Insertion counts were lower in abundant cord blood beta clonotypes, a trend that memory repertoires did not show. Monozygotic twin pairs showed more out-of-frame TCR alpha sharing than models estimated.

This clonotype was seen at least ten times. Its antigen remains unidentified. Input material: naive T cells sorted from blood. The TCR was taken from a man aged 18 to 35 in good health. The chain links TRBV7-2 to TRBJ2-3; no definite D call. The CDR3 nucleotides read TGTGCCAGCAGCTTAAACCCATTGGATACGCAGTATTTT. Protein product: CASSLNPLDTQYF. The whole variable domain, remainder taken from reference TRBV7-2 and TRBJ2-3, is GAGVSQSPSNKVTEKGKDVELRCDPISGHTALYWYRQSLGQGLEFLIYFQGNSAPDKSGLPSDRFSAERTGGSVSTLTIQRTQQEDSAVYLCASSLNPLDTQYFGPGTRLTVL.